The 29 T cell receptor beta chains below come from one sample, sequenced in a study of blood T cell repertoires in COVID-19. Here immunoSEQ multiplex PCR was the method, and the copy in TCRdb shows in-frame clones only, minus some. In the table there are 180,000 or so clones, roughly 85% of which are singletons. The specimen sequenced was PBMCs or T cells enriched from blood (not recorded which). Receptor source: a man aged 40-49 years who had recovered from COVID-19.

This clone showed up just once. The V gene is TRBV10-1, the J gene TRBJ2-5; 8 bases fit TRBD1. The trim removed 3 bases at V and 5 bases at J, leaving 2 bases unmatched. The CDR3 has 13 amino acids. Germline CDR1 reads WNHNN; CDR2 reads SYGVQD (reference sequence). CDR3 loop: CASSERTGETQYF. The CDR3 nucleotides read TGCGCCAGCAGTGAACGGACAGGGGAGACCCAGTACTTC.

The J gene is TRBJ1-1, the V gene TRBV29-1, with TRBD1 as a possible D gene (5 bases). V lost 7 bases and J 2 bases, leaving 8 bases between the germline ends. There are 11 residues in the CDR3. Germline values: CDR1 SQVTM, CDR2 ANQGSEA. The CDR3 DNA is TGCAGCGGTGGACACAACACTGAAGCTTTCTTT. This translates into CSGGHNTEAFF.

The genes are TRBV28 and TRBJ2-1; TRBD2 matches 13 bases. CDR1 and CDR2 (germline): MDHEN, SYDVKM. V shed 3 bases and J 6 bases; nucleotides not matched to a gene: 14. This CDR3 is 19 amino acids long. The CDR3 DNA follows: TGTGCCAGCAGTTTTGCCGGCCGCCTACTAGCGGGAGGGCCCAATGAGCAGTTCTTC. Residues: CASSFAGRLLAGGPNEQFF.

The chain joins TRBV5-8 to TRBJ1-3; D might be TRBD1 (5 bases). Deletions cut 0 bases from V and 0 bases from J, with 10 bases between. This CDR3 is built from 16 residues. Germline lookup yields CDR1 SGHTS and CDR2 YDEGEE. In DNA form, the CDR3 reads TGTGCCAGCAGCTTGGGGGGCCTCCTCTCTGGAAACACCATATATTTT. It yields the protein CASSLGGLLSGNTIYF.

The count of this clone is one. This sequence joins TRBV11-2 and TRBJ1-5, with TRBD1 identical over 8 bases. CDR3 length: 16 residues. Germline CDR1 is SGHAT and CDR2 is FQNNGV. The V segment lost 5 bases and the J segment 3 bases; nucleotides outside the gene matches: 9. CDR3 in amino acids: CASSRGTGIANQPQHF. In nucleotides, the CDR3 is TGTGCCAGCAGCCGTGGGACAGGTATTGCCAATCAGCCCCAGCATTTT.

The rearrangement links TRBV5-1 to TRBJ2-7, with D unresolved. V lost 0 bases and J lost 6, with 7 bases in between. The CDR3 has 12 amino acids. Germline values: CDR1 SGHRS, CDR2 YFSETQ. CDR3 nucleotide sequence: TGCGCCAGCAGCTTGGCAGGTCGCGAGCAGTACTTC. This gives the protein CASSLAGREQYF.

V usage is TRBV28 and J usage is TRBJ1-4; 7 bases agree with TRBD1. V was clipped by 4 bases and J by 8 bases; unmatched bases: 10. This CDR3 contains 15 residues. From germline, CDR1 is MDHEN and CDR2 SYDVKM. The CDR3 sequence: CASSSPEGAMEKLFF. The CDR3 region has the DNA TGTGCCAGCAGTTCCCCCGAGGGGGCGATGGAAAAACTGTTTTTT.

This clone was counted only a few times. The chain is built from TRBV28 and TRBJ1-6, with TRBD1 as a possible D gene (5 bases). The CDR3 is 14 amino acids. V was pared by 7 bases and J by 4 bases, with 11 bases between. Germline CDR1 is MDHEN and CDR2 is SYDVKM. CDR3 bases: TGTGCCAGCAAACTCGGGGGTTATAATTCACCCCTCCACTTT. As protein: CASKLGGYNSPLHF.

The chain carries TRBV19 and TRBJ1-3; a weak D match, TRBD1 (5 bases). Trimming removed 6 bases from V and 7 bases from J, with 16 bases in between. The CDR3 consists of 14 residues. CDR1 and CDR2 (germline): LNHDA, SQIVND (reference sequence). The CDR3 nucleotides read TGTGCCAGTAGCCCGGAGGGGTTAGGGAACACCATATATTTT. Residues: CASSPEGLGNTIYF. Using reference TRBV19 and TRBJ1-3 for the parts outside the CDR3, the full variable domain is DGGITQSPKYLFRKEGQNVTLSCEQNLNHDAMYWYRQDPGQGLRLIYYSQIVNDFQKGDIAEGYSVSREKKESFPLTVTSAQKNPTAFYLCASSPEGLGNTIYFGEGSWLTVV.

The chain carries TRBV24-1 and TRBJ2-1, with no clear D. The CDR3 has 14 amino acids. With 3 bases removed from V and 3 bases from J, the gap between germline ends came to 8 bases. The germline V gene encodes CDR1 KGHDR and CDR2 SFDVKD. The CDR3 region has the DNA TGTGCCACCAGTGATGCGTCCCGCTACAATGAGCAGTTCTTC. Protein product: CATSDASRYNEQFF.

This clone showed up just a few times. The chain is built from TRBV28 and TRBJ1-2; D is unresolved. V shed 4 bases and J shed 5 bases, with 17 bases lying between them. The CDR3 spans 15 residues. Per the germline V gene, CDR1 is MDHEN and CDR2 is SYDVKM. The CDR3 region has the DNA TGTGCCAGCAGTTCCCGAGCGGGTCCCGCGTATGGCTACACCTTC. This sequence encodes CASSSRAGPAYGYTF.

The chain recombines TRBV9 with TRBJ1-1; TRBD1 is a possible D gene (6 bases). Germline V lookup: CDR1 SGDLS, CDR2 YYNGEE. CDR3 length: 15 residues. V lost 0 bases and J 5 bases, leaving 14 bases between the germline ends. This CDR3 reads CASSVAAGVATEAFF. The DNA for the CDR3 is TGTGCCAGCAGCGTAGCCGCAGGGGTGGCGACTGAAGCTTTCTTT.

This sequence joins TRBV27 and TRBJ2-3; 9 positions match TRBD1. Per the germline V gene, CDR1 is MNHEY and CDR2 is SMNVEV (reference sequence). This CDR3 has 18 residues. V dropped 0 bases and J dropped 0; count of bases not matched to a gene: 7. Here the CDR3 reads CASSLSRTGASSTDTQYF. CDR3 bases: TGTGCCAGCAGTTTATCGAGGACAGGGGCGTCGAGCACAGATACGCAGTATTTT.

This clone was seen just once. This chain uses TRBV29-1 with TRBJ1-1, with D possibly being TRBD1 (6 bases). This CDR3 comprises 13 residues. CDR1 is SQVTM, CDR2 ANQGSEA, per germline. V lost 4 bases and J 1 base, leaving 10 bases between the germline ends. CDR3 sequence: CSVAGHKNTEAFF. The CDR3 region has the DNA TGCAGCGTTGCGGGACACAAGAACACTGAAGCTTTCTTT. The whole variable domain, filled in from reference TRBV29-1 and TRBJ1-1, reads SAVISQKPSRDICQRGTSLTIQCQVDSQVTMMFWYRQQPGQSLTLIATANQGSEATYESGFVIDKFPISRPNLTFSTLTVSNMSPEDSSIYLCSVAGHKNTEAFFGQGTRLTVV.

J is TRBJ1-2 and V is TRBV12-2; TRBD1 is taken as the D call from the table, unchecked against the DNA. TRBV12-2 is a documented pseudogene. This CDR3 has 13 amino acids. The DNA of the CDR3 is TGTGCAAGTCGCTTACAGGGGGAGAGGGGCTACACCTTC. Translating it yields CASRLQGERGYTF.

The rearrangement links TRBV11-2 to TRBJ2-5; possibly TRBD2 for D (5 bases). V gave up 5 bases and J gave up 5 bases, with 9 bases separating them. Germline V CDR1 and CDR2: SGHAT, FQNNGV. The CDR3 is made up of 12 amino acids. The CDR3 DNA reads TGTGCCAGCAGCCCGAGGGCTGAGACCCAGTACTTC. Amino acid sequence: CASSPRAETQYF.

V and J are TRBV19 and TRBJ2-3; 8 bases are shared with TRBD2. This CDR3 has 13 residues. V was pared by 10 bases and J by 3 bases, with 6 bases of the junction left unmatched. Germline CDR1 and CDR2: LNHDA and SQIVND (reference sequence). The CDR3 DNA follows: TGTGCCACTTCCCGGGGGGGTACAGATACGCAGTATTTT. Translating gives CATSRGGTDTQYF.

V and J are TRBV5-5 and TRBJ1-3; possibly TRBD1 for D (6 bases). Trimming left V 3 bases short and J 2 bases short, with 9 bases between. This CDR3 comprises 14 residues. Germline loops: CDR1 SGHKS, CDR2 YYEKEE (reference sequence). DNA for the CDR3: TGTGCCAGCAGCTCCGACAGGCCTGGAAACACCATATATTTT. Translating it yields CASSSDRPGNTIYF.

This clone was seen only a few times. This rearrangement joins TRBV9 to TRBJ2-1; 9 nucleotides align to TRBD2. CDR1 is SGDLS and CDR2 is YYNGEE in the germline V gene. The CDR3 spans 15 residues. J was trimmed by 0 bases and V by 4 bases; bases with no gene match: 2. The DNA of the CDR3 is TGTGCCAGCAGCCTTAGCGGGAGCTCCTACAATGAGCAGTTCTTC. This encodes CASSLSGSSYNEQFF.

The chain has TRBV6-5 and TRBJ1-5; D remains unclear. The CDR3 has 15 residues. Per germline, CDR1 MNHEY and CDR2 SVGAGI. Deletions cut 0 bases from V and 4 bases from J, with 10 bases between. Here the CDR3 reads CASSYSAGSNQPQHF. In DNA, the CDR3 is TGTGCCAGCAGTTACTCCGCAGGTAGTAATCAGCCCCAGCATTTT.

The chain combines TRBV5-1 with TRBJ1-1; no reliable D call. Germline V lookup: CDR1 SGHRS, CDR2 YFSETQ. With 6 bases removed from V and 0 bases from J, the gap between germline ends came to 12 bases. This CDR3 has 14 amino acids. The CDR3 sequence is CASTPGEMNTEAFF. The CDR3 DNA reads TGCGCCAGCACCCCGGGAGAAATGAACACTGAAGCTTTCTTT.

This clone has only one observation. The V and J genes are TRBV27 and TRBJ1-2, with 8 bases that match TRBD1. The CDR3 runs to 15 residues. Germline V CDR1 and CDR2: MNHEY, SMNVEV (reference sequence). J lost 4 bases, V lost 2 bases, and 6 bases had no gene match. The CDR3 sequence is CASSLQGTGGYGYTF. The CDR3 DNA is TGTGCCAGCAGTTTACAAGGGACAGGAGGCTATGGCTACACCTTC.

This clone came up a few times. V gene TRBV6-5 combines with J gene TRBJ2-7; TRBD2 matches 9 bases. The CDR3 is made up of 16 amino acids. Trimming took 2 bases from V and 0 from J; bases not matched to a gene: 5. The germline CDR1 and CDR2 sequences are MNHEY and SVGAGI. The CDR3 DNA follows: TGTGCCAGCAGTTACGCAGGGCGGGGGGGCTCCTACGAGCAGTACTTC. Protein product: CASSYAGRGGSYEQYF.

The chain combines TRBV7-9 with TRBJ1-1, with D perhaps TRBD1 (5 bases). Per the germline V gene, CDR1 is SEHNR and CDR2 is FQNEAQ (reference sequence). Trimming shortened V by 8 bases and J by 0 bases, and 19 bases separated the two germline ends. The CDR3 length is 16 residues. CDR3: CASSRMGGPMNTEAFF. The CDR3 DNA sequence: TGTGCCAGCTCCCGCATGGGGGGTCCCATGAACACTGAAGCTTTCTTT.

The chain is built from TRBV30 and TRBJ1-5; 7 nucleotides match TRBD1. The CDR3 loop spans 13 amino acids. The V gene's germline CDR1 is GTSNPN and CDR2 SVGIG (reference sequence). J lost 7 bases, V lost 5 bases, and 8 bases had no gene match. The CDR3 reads CAWGRGQDQPQHF. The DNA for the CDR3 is TGTGCCTGGGGAAGGGGGCAAGACCAGCCCCAGCATTTT.

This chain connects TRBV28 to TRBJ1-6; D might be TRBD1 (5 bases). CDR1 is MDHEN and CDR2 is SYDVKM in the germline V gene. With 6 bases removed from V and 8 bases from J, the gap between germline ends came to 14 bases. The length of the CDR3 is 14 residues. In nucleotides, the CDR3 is TGTGCCAGCAGGAAAGGGCAGGGCTATTCACCCCTCCACTTT. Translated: CASRKGQGYSPLHF.

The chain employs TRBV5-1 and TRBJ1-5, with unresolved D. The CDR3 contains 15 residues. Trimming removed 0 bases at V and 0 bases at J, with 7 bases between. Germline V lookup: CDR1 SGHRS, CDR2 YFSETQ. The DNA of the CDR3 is TGCGCCAGCAGCTTGGACAGTTCTAGCAATCAGCCCCAGCATTTT. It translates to CASSLDSSSNQPQHF. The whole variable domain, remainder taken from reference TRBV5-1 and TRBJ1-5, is KAGVTQTPRYLIKTRGQQVTLSCSPISGHRSVSWYQQTPGQGLQFLFEYFSETQRNKGNFPGRFSGRQFSNSRSEMNVSTLELGDSALYLCASSLDSSSNQPQHFGDGTRLSIL.

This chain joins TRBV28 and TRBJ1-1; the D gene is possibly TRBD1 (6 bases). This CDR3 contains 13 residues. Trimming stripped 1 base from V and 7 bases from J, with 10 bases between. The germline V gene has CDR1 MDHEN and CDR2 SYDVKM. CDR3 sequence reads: CASSLSGAIEAFF. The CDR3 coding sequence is TGTGCCAGCAGTTTATCAGGGGCGATTGAAGCTTTCTTT.

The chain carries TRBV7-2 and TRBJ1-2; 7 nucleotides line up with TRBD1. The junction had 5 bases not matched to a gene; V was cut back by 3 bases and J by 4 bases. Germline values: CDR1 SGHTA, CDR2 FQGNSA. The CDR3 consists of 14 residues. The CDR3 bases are TGTGCCAGCAGCTTGGATTGGGACAGCTATGGCTACACCTTC. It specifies CASSLDWDSYGYTF.